A selection of T cell receptor beta chains follows, all from one sample in a study of blood T cell repertoires in COVID-19. Profiled with immunoSEQ multiplex PCR; TCRdb holds only in-frame clones, not every one. The sample lists some 350,000 clones, roughly 90% occurring once. Sample: PBMCs or T cells enriched from blood (not recorded which). The source is a woman aged 25 to 39 who had recovered from COVID-19. Both conserved end residues are part of each CDR3. The D gene is left open where the match is weak. Clone size is shown for a subset of rows, as once, few, many or a class of expanded clone.

V: TRBV27; D: TRBD1; J: TRBJ2-1; size: NA; DNA: TGTGCCAGCAGTCCAGGACAGGGGGACGGTGTTAATGAGCAGTTCTTC; CDR3: CASSPGQGDGVNEQFF
V: TRBV7-2; D: NA; J: TRBJ1-1; size: NA; DNA: TGTGCCAGCAGCCCCGGGGGGGTACAAGTTGAAGCTTTCTTT; CDR3: CASSPGGVQVEAFF
V: TRBV2; D: NA; J: TRBJ1-1; size: NA; DNA: TGTGCCAGCAGCGAAATACAGGGAGTGAACACTGAAGCTTTCTTT; CDR3: CASSEIQGVNTEAFF
V: TRBV6-5; D: NA; J: TRBJ1-1; size: NA; DNA: TGTGCCAGCTGGGTATCCAGGGAAACTGAAGCTTTCTTT; CDR3: CASWVSRETEAFF
V: TRBV29-1; D: TRBD2; J: TRBJ2-5; size: NA; DNA: TGCAGCGTTAAGGTGGCCAGACCCGGGACTAACATTATATCGACCCAGTACTTC; CDR3: CSVKVARPGTNIISTQYF
V: TRBV5-1; D: TRBD2; J: TRBJ2-2; size: once; DNA: TGCGCCAGCAGCTTCGGACTAGCGGGGGGTGCCGGGGAGCTGTTTTTT; CDR3: CASSFGLAGGAGELFF
V: TRBV19; D: NA; J: TRBJ1-1; size: once; DNA: TGTGCCAGTAGTATCGCAGGATACGGCACTGAAGCTTTCTTT; CDR3: CASSIAGYGTEAFF
V: TRBV27; D: TRBD1; J: TRBJ2-7; size: few; DNA: TGTGCCAGCAGTTTCACGGGACAGGAGCACTACGAGCAGTACTTC; CDR3: CASSFTGQEHYEQYF
V: TRBV30; D: NA; J: TRBJ1-1; size: NA; DNA: TGTGCCTGGGACTACTTGAACACTGAAGCTTTCTTT; CDR3: CAWDYLNTEAFF
V: TRBV20-1; D: TRBD1; J: TRBJ1-5; size: few; DNA: TGCAGTGCTAGTACGGGACAGGGGACAAATCAGCCCCAGCATTTT; CDR3: CSASTGQGTNQPQHF
V: TRBV7-6; D: TRBD2; J: TRBJ2-2; size: NA; DNA: TGTGCCAGCAGCTTAGCGGCTAGCGGGGGGTACGTCGAGGAGCTGTTTTTT; CDR3: CASSLAASGGYVEELFF
V: TRBV27; D: TRBD1; J: TRBJ2-7; size: NA; DNA: TGTGCCAGCAGTGATCTTGCCCGCGGACAGGGTAACGAGCAGTACTTC; CDR3: CASSDLARGQGNEQYF
V: TRBV28; D: TRBD2; J: TRBJ2-7; size: NA; DNA: TGTGCCAGCAGTTGGAGTGGCACTAGCGGAGCTGCCTACGAGCAGTACTTC; CDR3: CASSWSGTSGAAYEQYF
V: TRBV13; D: NA; J: TRBJ2-3; size: NA; DNA: TGTGCCAGCAGCACACGGGATTCCATGCCAGATACGCAGTATTTT; CDR3: CASSTRDSMPDTQYF
V: TRBV13; D: TRBD2; J: TRBJ2-3; size: NA; DNA: TGTGCCAGCAGCACCTCAATAGCGGGGGGCACAGATACGCAGTATTTT; CDR3: CASSTSIAGGTDTQYF
V: TRBV7-9; D: NA; J: TRBJ1-1; size: NA; DNA: TGTGCCAGCAGCTTAGTTAACAGCCCGAACACTGAAGCTTTCTTT; CDR3: CASSLVNSPNTEAFF
V: TRBV27; D: NA; J: TRBJ1-1; size: NA; DNA: TGTGCCAGCAGCCTTAATTTGAACACTGAAGCTTTCTTT; CDR3: CASSLNLNTEAFF
V: TRBV6-5; D: NA; J: TRBJ1-1; size: NA; DNA: TGTGCCAGCACCCAGCCAGGTTTAAACACTGAAGCTTTCTTT; CDR3: CASTQPGLNTEAFF
V: TRBV5-4; D: NA; J: TRBJ2-2; size: NA; DNA: TGTGCCAGCAGCTTAGGAGACACCGGGGAGCTGTTTTTT; CDR3: CASSLGDTGELFF
V: TRBV19; D: TRBD1; J: TRBJ1-5; size: NA; DNA: TGTGCCAGTAGCCGAATGGACAGGGACGGCAATCAGCCCCAGCATTTT; CDR3: CASSRMDRDGNQPQHF
V: TRBV30; D: TRBD1; J: TRBJ2-4; size: once; DNA: TGTGCCTGGAGTGTACAGGGGAACATTCAGTACTTC; CDR3: CAWSVQGNIQYF
V: TRBV5-3; D: TRBD2; J: TRBJ2-7; size: NA; DNA: TGTGCCAGAAGCTGGACTAGCGGAGCCTACGAGCAGTACTTC; CDR3: CARSWTSGAYEQYF
V: TRBV5-8; D: NA; J: TRBJ2-5; size: NA; DNA: TGTGCCAGCAGAATCAGGGGAGAGACCCAGTACTTC; CDR3: CASRIRGETQYF
V: TRBV28; D: TRBD2; J: TRBJ2-7; size: NA; DNA: TGTGCCAGCAGTTTCGCTAGCGGGTCCTACGAGCAGTACTTC; CDR3: CASSFASGSYEQYF